Given below is one TCR beta chain in context. The sample belongs to a study of T-cell memory formation after mild COVID-19. A single record per CDR3 protein comes from TCRdb applying MiXCR to the 5' RACE reads. The sample has fewer than 300,000 distinct CDR3 sequences; about 20% are singletons. Trimming cost V 6 bases and J 7 bases; bases outside gene matches: 12. This CDR3 spans 16 amino acids. In germline, CDR1 is MNHEY, CDR2 SVGAGI. The receptor was isolated from a man aged 18-30 years who had mild COVID-19 (a few samples of this study predate the infection). Cell type and time point are not known. The chain carries TRBV6-5 and TRBJ1-4, with 9 bases fitting TRBD1. What was sequenced was PBMCs or a T cell subset sorted from them (not recorded which). The CDR3 region is CASRRDRDRVSEKLFF. CDR3 bases: TGTGCCAGCAGGCGGGACCGGGACAGGGTTTCTGAAAAACTGTTTTTT.